The sequence of this T cell receptor beta chain was determined in a study of PD-1 blockade in classical Hodgkin lymphoma. Details on this clone: Its matching antigen is unknown.

The table came from immunoSEQ multiplex PCR; TCRdb's copy has only in-frame clones and leaves some out. The repertoire includes around 60,000 clones, around nine tenths of them detected once, and around 5% sits in the top ten. Study conclusions and caveats: The causes of the repertoire differences, possibly disease activity or prior therapy, remain undefined.

All trial patients relapsed after autologous stem cell transplantation. Trimming took 0 bases from V and 3 from J, leaving 11 bases between them. Germline V CDR1 and CDR2: KGHSH, LQKENI. The CDR3 is 16 residues long. The TCR comes from a human donor with classical Hodgkin lymphoma. The V and J genes are TRBV18 and TRBJ2-2; D may correspond to TRBD1 or TRBD2 (6 bases each). Sample: peripheral blood mononuclear cells (PBMCs), taken before the second cycle of nivolumab. The CDR3 loop is CASSPPGGLYTGELFF. The CDR3 bases are TGTGCCAGCTCACCACCGGGGGGCTTGTACACCGGGGAGCTGTTTTTT.